Shown below are 24 T cell receptor beta chains from a single sample sequenced in a study of cytotoxic CD8 clonotypes in ibrutinib-treated CLL. Clones were read by immunoSEQ multiplex PCR, and TCRdb kept only the in-frame ones, dropping some. The sample carries some 300,000 clones, roughly 85% recorded once. The sample was PBMCs, taken before ibrutinib treatment. Every receptor here comes from a human donor with chronic lymphocytic leukemia.

J is TRBJ1-5 and V is TRBV30, with D hard to call. The germline gives CDR1 GTSNPN, CDR2 SVGIG (reference sequence). The CDR3 is 15 amino acids. V was cut by 0 bases and J by 2 bases, with 11 bases left in between. CDR3 loop: CAWSVMAGGNQPQHF. The CDR3 region has the DNA TGTGCCTGGAGTGTAATGGCCGGGGGCAATCAGCCCCAGCATTTT.

This chain joins TRBV18 and TRBJ2-1, with D possibly TRBD1 on 6 matching bases. Per the germline V gene, CDR1 is KGHSH and CDR2 is LQKENI. Trimming pared 4 bases from V and 7 bases from J, leaving 8 bases between. There are 12 residues in the CDR3. CDR3: CASSQQGNEQFF. The CDR3 coding sequence is TGTGCCAGCTCACAACAGGGTAATGAGCAGTTCTTC.

This clone came up a few times. The chain uses TRBV14 and TRBJ1-1; no reliable D call. The V end was cut by 4 bases, the J end by 1 base, with 10 bases between. The CDR3 has 14 amino acids. Germline lookup yields CDR1 SGHDN and CDR2 FVKESK. The CDR3 region is CASSLIRGNTEAFF. Here the CDR3 DNA reads TGTGCCAGCAGCCTAATACGAGGGAACACTGAAGCTTTCTTT.

The rearrangement joins TRBV7-9 to TRBJ1-2; D remains unclear. V gave up 4 bases and J gave up 3 bases, with 6 bases separating them. The germline gives CDR1 SEHNR, CDR2 FQNEAQ (reference sequence). The CDR3 runs 12 residues. This chain's CDR3 is CASSSQDYGYTF. CDR3 DNA sequence: TGTGCCAGCAGCTCTCAGGACTATGGCTACACCTTC.

The chain joins TRBV14 to TRBJ1-1; D unresolved. CDR1 and CDR2 (germline): SGHDN, FVKESK. The V end was cut by 0 bases, the J end by 5 bases, with 7 bases between. CDR3 length equals 13 residues. In nucleotides, the CDR3 is TGTGCCAGCAGCCAAGACGGTGAGACTGAAGCTTTCTTT. It translates to CASSQDGETEAFF.

The chain employs TRBV2 and TRBJ1-5; 7 nucleotides align to TRBD1. Germline V CDR1 and CDR2: SNHLY, FYNNEI. V lost 6 bases to trimming and J lost 2 bases; unmatched junction nucleotides: 10. The CDR3 length is 16 residues. The CDR3: CASRNGAGQGNQPQHF. The CDR3 DNA is TGTGCCAGCAGAAACGGCGCCGGACAGGGCAATCAGCCCCAGCATTTT.

The sample holds a few counts of this clone. The J gene is TRBJ2-7, the V gene TRBV4-3, with a weak D call TRBD1 (6 bases). The germline gives CDR1 LGHNA, CDR2 YSLEER. V lost 3 bases and J lost 0, with 9 bases in between. This CDR3 contains 14 residues. The CDR3 is CASSQRTASYEQYF. CDR3 sequence (DNA): TGCGCCAGCAGCCAGCGGACAGCCTCCTACGAGCAGTACTTC.

This chain connects TRBV7-2 to TRBJ1-4; D perhaps matches TRBD1 (6 bases). The CDR3 is 15 amino acids. Trimming took 6 bases from V and 8 from J, leaving 19 bases between them. The germline gives CDR1 SGHTA, CDR2 FQGNSA. CDR3 nucleotide sequence: TGTGCCAGCAGTCAGGGGCCCGGGGAGGGAGAAAAACTGTTTTTT. Translation gives CASSQGPGEGEKLFF.

The V call is TRBV2, the J call TRBJ2-1, with TRBD2 identical over 7 bases. Per germline, CDR1 SNHLY and CDR2 FYNNEI. V lost 6 bases and J lost 6; bases outside the gene matches: 8. CDR3 length: 14 amino acids. The CDR3 region is CASSAVRLANEQFF. CDR3 bases: TGTGCCAGCAGCGCGGTCCGACTAGCCAATGAGCAGTTCTTC.

This chain links TRBV20-1 with TRBJ2-5, with TRBD1 as a possible D gene (6 bases). The CDR3 spans 11 residues. V lost 6 bases and J lost 2, with 7 bases in between. Per germline, CDR1 DFQATT and CDR2 SNEGSKA (reference sequence). Here the CDR3 DNA reads TGCAGTGCGACAGGTCAAGAGACCCAGTACTTC. Translating it yields CSATGQETQYF.

V is TRBV6-5 and J is TRBJ2-1, with D hard to call. Germline V lookup: CDR1 MNHEY, CDR2 SVGAGI. This CDR3 has 16 amino acids. V was clipped by 4 bases and J by 0 bases, with 13 bases between them. In DNA form, the CDR3 reads TGTGCCAGCAGTTCCTACTTGATTAGCTCCTACAATGAGCAGTTCTTC. Its protein product is CASSSYLISSYNEQFF.

The chain combines TRBV29-1 with TRBJ2-1; 7 positions match TRBD2. The CDR3 loop spans 13 amino acids. V trimming: 4 bases; J trimming: 8 bases; junction bases outside the gene matches: 8. Looked up from germline, CDR1 is SQVTM and CDR2 is ANQGSEA. The CDR3 loop is CSVATSAGDEQFF. For the CDR3, the DNA is TGCAGCGTTGCTACTAGCGCGGGGGATGAGCAGTTCTTC.

This clone showed up just once. The rearrangement uses TRBV15 and TRBJ1-1, with D uncertain. The V end was cut by 1 base, the J end by 8 bases, with 11 bases between. The CDR3 consists of 13 residues. Germline V CDR1 and CDR2: LNHNV, YYDKDF (reference sequence). Here the CDR3 reads CATSRVGVLEAFF. CDR3 DNA: TGTGCCACCAGCAGAGTTGGGGTCTTGGAAGCTTTCTTT.

The chain links TRBV30 to TRBJ1-3; 7 positions match TRBD1. The CDR3 is made up of 14 amino acids. Germline V lookup: CDR1 GTSNPN, CDR2 SVGIG (reference sequence). The V gene end was trimmed by 5 bases and the J gene end by 4 bases; junction bases not matched to a gene: 8. This CDR3 reads CAWATGSYGNTIYF. CDR3 nucleotides: TGTGCCTGGGCGACAGGGTCGTACGGAAACACCATATATTTT. The full variable domain, rest sourced from reference TRBV30 and TRBJ1-3, is SQTIHQWPATLVQPVGSPLSLECTVEGTSNPNLYWYRQAAGRGLQLLFYSVGIGQISSEVPQNLSASRPQDRQFILSSKKLLLSDSGFYLCAWATGSYGNTIYFGEGSWLTVV.

This chain connects TRBV9 to TRBJ2-7; perhaps TRBD1 as D (5 bases). CDR1 SGDLS and CDR2 YYNGEE come from the germline V gene. The V gene lost 0 bases and the J gene lost 6 bases, with 16 bases spanning the gap. This CDR3 spans 15 amino acids. DNA for the CDR3: TGTGCCAGCAGCGTAGGTGCCGGACAAATGGGCGAGCAGTACTTC. Protein sequence: CASSVGAGQMGEQYF.

The CDR3 DNA reads TGTGCCAGCAGTCCCACGACTAGCGGGAGGTGGAAGACCCAGTACTTC. Protein: CASSPTTSGRWKTQYF. The rearrangement links TRBV28 to TRBJ2-5; 13 nucleotides line up with TRBD2. With V trimmed by 5 bases and J by 6 bases, 9 bases remained unmatched. This CDR3 contains 16 residues. Germline CDR1 MDHEN, CDR2 SYDVKM. Using reference TRBV28 and TRBJ2-5 for the parts outside the CDR3, the full variable domain is DVKVTQSSRYLVKRTGEKVFLECVQDMDHENMFWYRQDPGLGLRLIYFSYDVKMKEKGDIPEGYSVSREKKERFSLILESASTNQTSMYLCASSPTTSGRWKTQYFGPGTRLLVL.

The chain combines TRBV5-1 with TRBJ2-5; 8 nucleotides agree with TRBD2. CDR1 SGHRS and CDR2 YFSETQ come from the germline V gene. J lost 3 bases, V lost 4 bases, and 8 bases had no gene match. The CDR3 is made up of 15 amino acids. The DNA for the CDR3 is TGCGCCAGCAGCCCAGTCGGGACTAGGAAAGAGACCCAGTACTTC. Amino acid sequence: CASSPVGTRKETQYF.

This rearrangement joins TRBV5-1 to TRBJ1-5, with TRBD1 matching over 9 bases. The CDR3 sequence is 15 residues long. V gave up 2 bases and J gave up 6 bases; unmatched junction bases: 6. Germline CDR1 reads SGHRS; CDR2 reads YFSETQ. The CDR3 bases are TGCGCCAGCAGCTTAACAGGGGGCTTTGGTCAGCCCCAGCATTTT. Residues: CASSLTGGFGQPQHF.

The chain joins TRBV5-4 to TRBJ2-6; 7 bases map to TRBD2. The J segment lost 3 bases and the V segment lost 3 bases, leaving 0 bases of the junction unmatched. Germline CDR1 and CDR2: SGHNT and YYREEE (reference sequence). The CDR3 runs to 14 residues. The CDR3 DNA reads TGTGCCAGCAGCTCTAGCGGTGGGGCCAACGTCCTGACTTTC. As protein: CASSSSGGANVLTF.

J is TRBJ2-7 and V is TRBV7-9; D gene unclear. The CDR3 contains 14 residues. Germline V CDR1 and CDR2: SEHNR, FQNEAQ (reference sequence). Trimming took off 1 base at V and 2 bases at J, with 9 bases between the two ends. CDR3 residues: CASSLGGIPYEQYF. The CDR3 DNA reads as TGTGCCAGCAGCTTAGGAGGTATCCCCTACGAGCAGTACTTC.

V gene TRBV15 combines with J gene TRBJ1-4; TRBD1 matches at 8 bases. Germline-derived CDR1 and CDR2 are LNHNV and YYDKDF (reference sequence). The V segment lost 3 bases and the J segment 12 bases; nucleotides outside the gene matches: 21. The CDR3 has 18 residues. The CDR3 DNA reads as TGTGCCACCAGCAGGGCCACCGGGACAGGTTCCTCTGTATGGGAACTGTTTTTT. It encodes CATSRATGTGSSVWELFF.

V and J are TRBV15 and TRBJ2-7; 10 nucleotides align to TRBD2. Per germline, CDR1 LNHNV and CDR2 YYDKDF (reference sequence). V lost 5 bases, J lost 5 bases, and 21 bases stayed unmatched. This CDR3 spans 19 amino acids. The CDR3 DNA reads as TGTGCCACCAGCGGACGACCGCCCAATGAGCGGGAGGGCCCACACGAGCAGTACTTC. Translating gives CATSGRPPNEREGPHEQYF.

The rearrangement links TRBV30 to TRBJ2-1; 10 bases align to TRBD1. Germline assignment: CDR1 GTSNPN and CDR2 SVGIG (reference sequence). V shed 1 base and J 9 bases; nucleotides not matched to a gene: 3. The CDR3 length is 13 residues. CDR3 loop: CAWSETGGGEQFF. In nucleotides, the CDR3 is TGTGCCTGGAGTGAGACAGGGGGCGGTGAGCAGTTCTTC.

The V and J genes are TRBV7-6 and TRBJ2-7; TRBD2 matches 8 bases. From germline, CDR1 is SGHVS and CDR2 FNYEAQ. This CDR3 spans 15 amino acids. J was trimmed by 6 bases and V by 5 bases; bases with no gene match: 12. Here the CDR3 DNA reads TGTGCCAGCAGCCGAAAAGCGGGAGTCGAGCGCGAGCAGTACTTC. Translation gives CASSRKAGVEREQYF.